These 29 T cell receptor beta chains share one sample of origin, sequenced in a study of cytomegalovirus exposure and HLA in healthy donors. This PCR relied on a set of 60 Vbeta primers and 13 Jbeta primers. Method: immunoSEQ multiplex PCR; TCRdb's copy keeps in-frame clones and lacks some. In total, the table holds about 51,000 clones. The sample consisted of PBMCs. All receptors derive from a female donor in good health and CMV-seronegative.

The J gene is TRBJ1-5, the V gene TRBV7-9, with 7 bases lining up with TRBD1. The germline V gene encodes CDR1 SEHNR and CDR2 FQNEAQ (reference sequence). With 4 bases clipped from V and 4 bases from J, the junction kept 4 bases outside the gene matches. The CDR3 length is 14 residues. The CDR3 region has the DNA TGTGCCAGCAGCTCCGACAGGGTGAATCAGCCCCAGCATTTT. Translated, it gives CASSSDRVNQPQHF.

V and J are TRBV7-6 and TRBJ2-7; no clear D. CDR1 and CDR2 from the germline V gene are SGHVS and FNYEAQ. This CDR3 comprises 13 residues. Trimming removed 5 bases at V and 3 bases at J, with 11 bases between. CDR3 sequence (DNA): TGTGCCAGCAGCCCAGATGGCGGCTACGAGCAGTACTTC. Translating gives CASSPDGGYEQYF. Variable domain in full (rest from reference TRBV7-6 and TRBJ2-7): GAGVSQSPRYKVTKRGQDVALRCDPISGHVSLYWYRQALGQGPEFLTYFNYEAQQDKSGLPNDRFSAERPEGSISTLTIQRTEQRDSAMYRCASSPDGGYEQYFGPGTRLTVT.

The chain couples TRBV13 to TRBJ2-1; no clear D. CDR1 and CDR2 from the germline V gene are PRHDT and FYEKMQ (reference sequence). Trimming shortened V by 6 bases and J by 8 bases, and 14 bases separated the two germline ends. This CDR3 spans 13 amino acids. CDR3 bases: TGTGCCAGCAGTCGGGTCCGCCTGTATGAGCAGTTCTTC. Residues: CASSRVRLYEQFF.

This chain links TRBV25-1 with TRBJ1-4; possibly TRBD1 for D (5 bases). The V end lost 4 bases, the J end lost 0 bases, and 9 bases lay between the germline ends. The CDR3 contains 15 residues. Germline CDR1 reads MGHDK; CDR2 reads SYGVNS. CDR3 protein: CASSGATATNEKLFF. CDR3 coding DNA: TGTGCCAGCAGTGGAGCGACAGCAACTAATGAAAAACTGTTTTTT.

The V gene is TRBV20-1, the J gene TRBJ2-3; D is unresolved. Per germline, CDR1 DFQATT and CDR2 SNEGSKA (reference sequence). V was trimmed by 8 bases and J by 4 bases, leaving 10 bases between them. This CDR3 is 11 amino acids long. CDR3 DNA: TGCAGTTCCCCCTTTCCAGATACGCAGTATTTT. Its translation is CSSPFPDTQYF.

The J gene is TRBJ2-3, the V gene TRBV2; 7 positions match TRBD1. Germline loops: CDR1 SNHLY, CDR2 FYNNEI. The CDR3 consists of 14 residues. V shed 7 bases, J shed 2 bases, and the junction held 6 bases outside the gene matches. CDR3 region: CASTEGADTDTQYF. CDR3 in DNA: TGTGCCAGCACCGAGGGGGCGGACACAGATACGCAGTATTTT. Supplemented by reference TRBV2 and TRBJ2-3, the full variable domain reads EPEVTQTPSHQVTQMGQEVILRCVPISNHLYFYWYRQILGQKVEFLVSFYNNEISEKSEIFDDQFSVERPDGSNFTLKIRSTKLEDSAMYFCASTEGADTDTQYFGPGTRLTVL.

J is TRBJ2-3 and V is TRBV5-1, with 9 bases that match TRBD2. The CDR3 consists of 15 residues. J gave up 2 bases and V 5 bases, and 6 bases lay outside the gene matches. The germline gives CDR1 SGHRS, CDR2 YFSETQ. This chain's CDR3 is CASRLLAGVTDTQYF. In DNA form, the CDR3 reads TGCGCCAGCAGGTTACTAGCGGGTGTCACAGATACGCAGTATTTT.

The V and J genes are TRBV6-6 and TRBJ2-1; possibly TRBD1 for D (5 bases). The germline V gene has CDR1 MNHNY and CDR2 SVGAGI (reference sequence). CDR3 size: 13 residues. V lost 5 bases and J 1 base, leaving 6 bases between the germline ends. CDR3 nucleotides: TGTGCCAGCAGTAGGGGTTCCTACAATGAGCAGTTCTTC. It encodes CASSRGSYNEQFF.

The J gene is TRBJ1-6, the V gene TRBV30; D perhaps matches TRBD1 (5 bases). V was clipped by 0 bases and J by 0 bases, with 9 bases between them. The CDR3 length is 16 residues. Germline V gene sequence: CDR1 GTSNPN, CDR2 SVGIG (reference sequence). CDR3 sequence reads: CAWSVTGGSYNSPLHF. CDR3 sequence (DNA): TGTGCCTGGAGTGTAACGGGGGGCTCCTATAATTCACCCCTCCACTTT.

Worth noting for this clone: One end of the junction fails to match germline, which may point to a read error. This sequence joins TRBV19 and TRBJ1-5; 9 nucleotides match TRBD1. CDR3 size: 20 residues. CDR1 and CDR2 from the germline V gene are LNHDA and SQIVND (reference sequence). For the CDR3, the DNA is TGTGCCAGCAGTACGAGATCCGGGACAGGGAGGTATGGGGACAATCAGCCCCAGCATTTT. Translated, it gives CASSTRSGTGRYGDNQPQHF.

V is TRBV5-4 and J is TRBJ2-7; D not certain. V was cut by 4 bases and J by 6 bases, with 11 bases left in between. This CDR3 has 12 amino acids. The germline V gene has CDR1 SGHNT and CDR2 YYREEE (reference sequence). This chain's CDR3 is CASSREDSEQYF. CDR3 DNA sequence: TGTGCCAGCAGCCGAGAGGATTCCGAGCAGTACTTC.

This chain links TRBV7-9 with TRBJ2-3; perhaps TRBD2 as D (5 bases). Deletions cut 5 bases from V and 5 bases from J, with 14 bases between. The CDR3 extends over 14 amino acids. Per germline, CDR1 SEHNR and CDR2 FQNEAQ (reference sequence). The CDR3 region has the DNA TGTGCCAGCAGCCCTTCCCACGGGGTAGATACGCAGTATTTT. The encoded protein is CASSPSHGVDTQYF.

The V gene is TRBV5-1, the J gene TRBJ2-2; no firm D call. Per the germline V gene, CDR1 is SGHRS and CDR2 is YFSETQ. This CDR3 is 13 amino acids long. Trimming took off 4 bases at V and 7 bases at J, with 11 bases between the two ends. The CDR3 sequence is CASSEDGNGELFF. DNA for the CDR3: TGCGCCAGCAGCGAGGATGGTAACGGGGAGCTGTTTTTT. The variable domain in full, completed from reference TRBV5-1 and TRBJ2-2, reads KAGVTQTPRYLIKTRGQQVTLSCSPISGHRSVSWYQQTPGQGLQFLFEYFSETQRNKGNFPGRFSGRQFSNSRSEMNVSTLELGDSALYLCASSEDGNGELFFGEGSRLTVL.

This sequence joins TRBV5-1 and TRBJ1-1; 10 bases align to TRBD1. This CDR3 spans 15 amino acids. V shed 4 bases and J 6 bases; nucleotides not matched to a gene: 9. Per the germline V gene, CDR1 is SGHRS and CDR2 is YFSETQ. The CDR3 loop reads CASSIAGTGASEAFF. In DNA form, the CDR3 reads TGCGCCAGCAGCATAGCCGGGACAGGGGCTTCTGAAGCTTTCTTT.

The rearrangement links TRBV7-8 to TRBJ2-4, with 7 bases that match TRBD1. The CDR3 runs to 14 residues. Germline V CDR1 and CDR2: SGHVS, FQNEAQ. Trimming took 0 bases from V and 6 from J; bases not matched to a gene: 2. The CDR3 spells CASSLAQGINIQYF. The CDR3 coding sequence is TGTGCCAGCAGCTTAGCACAGGGGATAAACATTCAGTACTTC.

The chain joins TRBV19 to TRBJ2-1; 15 bases fit TRBD2. This CDR3 is built from 14 residues. V gave up 6 bases and J gave up 6 bases; unmatched junction bases: 0. Looked up from germline, CDR1 is LNHDA and CDR2 is SQIVND (reference sequence). CDR3 nucleotide sequence: TGTGCCAGTAGGGGACTAGCGGGAGGCAATGAGCAGTTCTTC. It is translated as CASRGLAGGNEQFF.

The J gene is TRBJ2-2, the V gene TRBV5-1; the match to TRBD2 covers 9 bases. J was trimmed by 3 bases and V by 0 bases; bases with no gene match: 6. This CDR3 has 17 residues. CDR1 is SGHRS and CDR2 is YFSETQ in the germline V gene. DNA for the CDR3: TGCGCCAGCAGCTTGGCCGCGCGGGGGGGCGACACCGGGGAGCTGTTTTTT. The encoded protein is CASSLAARGGDTGELFF.

As for this clone: One end of the junction fails to match germline, which may point to a read error. V is TRBV5-1 and J is TRBJ2-1; 9 nucleotides align to TRBD2. The CDR3 runs to 18 residues. Germline V gene data show CDR1 as SGHRS and CDR2 as YFSETQ. The CDR3 DNA sequence: TGCGCCAGCAGCCCCGTGGGTAGCGGGAGTGTCTCCGACAATGAGCAGTTCTTC. This encodes CASSPVGSGSVSDNEQFF.

The gene calls are TRBV18 and TRBJ2-1; the D gene is possibly TRBD2 (6 bases). This CDR3 comprises 16 residues. The germline V and J ends were trimmed by 2 bases and 5 bases, with 16 bases remaining between them. The germline V gene encodes CDR1 KGHSH and CDR2 LQKENI. The CDR3 DNA is TGTGCCAGCTCACCAGAAACGGGAGTCGGAGACAATGAGCAGTTCTTC. Amino acids: CASSPETGVGDNEQFF.

CDR3 sequence reads: CSVEDRGVTTANYGYTF. Here the CDR3 DNA reads TGCAGCGTTGAAGATAGAGGAGTGACTACTGCTAACTATGGCTACACCTTC. The chain links TRBV29-1 to TRBJ1-2; D gene unclear. V lost 0 bases and J 0 bases, leaving 17 bases between the germline ends. The length of the CDR3 is 17 residues. Germline CDR1 is SQVTM and CDR2 is ANQGSEA.

As DNA, the CDR3 is TGTGCCAGCAGCTTACCAGGGATCTACGAGCAGTACTTC. Translation gives CASSLPGIYEQYF. The chain uses TRBV5-6 and TRBJ2-7; D is possibly TRBD1 (5 bases). The V end lost 2 bases, the J end lost 3 bases, and 9 bases lay between the germline ends. From germline, CDR1 is SGHDT and CDR2 YYEEEE. The CDR3 length is 13 residues.

The V gene is TRBV4-2, the J gene TRBJ2-2; 9 bases are shared with TRBD2. CDR1 and CDR2 from the germline V gene are LGHNA and YNFKEQ. V shed 2 bases and J 2 bases; nucleotides not matched to a gene: 12. This CDR3 has 19 amino acids. This chain's CDR3 is CASSQRDFSGSANTGELFF. The CDR3 bases are TGTGCCAGCAGCCAACGAGACTTTAGCGGGAGCGCCAACACCGGGGAGCTGTTTTTT.

This chain joins TRBV30 and TRBJ2-5; 12 bases align to TRBD2. There are 14 residues in the CDR3. CDR1 GTSNPN and CDR2 SVGIG come from the germline V gene (reference sequence). J gave up 5 bases and V 1 base, and 2 bases lay outside the gene matches. The CDR3 region is CAWSDLAGGETQYF. CDR3 in DNA: TGTGCCTGGAGTGACCTAGCGGGGGGGGAGACCCAGTACTTC. Using reference TRBV30 and TRBJ2-5 for the parts outside the CDR3, the full variable domain is SQTIHQWPATLVQPVGSPLSLECTVEGTSNPNLYWYRQAAGRGLQLLFYSVGIGQISSEVPQNLSASRPQDRQFILSSKKLLLSDSGFYLCAWSDLAGGETQYFGPGTRLLVL.

The CDR3 protein is CASSHERTGRYTGELFF. The CDR3 DNA follows: TGTGCCAGCAGTCACGAAAGGACAGGGAGGTACACCGGGGAGCTGTTTTTT. The rearrangement links TRBV28 to TRBJ2-2, with TRBD1 matching 8 bases. J gave up 3 bases and V 5 bases, and 11 bases lay outside the gene matches. Germline-derived CDR1 and CDR2 are MDHEN and SYDVKM. The CDR3 covers 17 residues.

The chain is built from TRBV29-1 and TRBJ2-7; D might be TRBD2 (8 bases). Trimming took 3 bases from V and 1 from J, leaving 13 bases between them. The CDR3 contains 14 residues. The germline V gene has CDR1 SQVTM and CDR2 ANQGSEA. This CDR3 is CSVEGQRGSYEQYF. The CDR3 DNA sequence: TGCAGCGTTGAGGGACAGCGGGGGTCCTACGAGCAGTACTTC.

The genes are TRBV30 and TRBJ1-3; TRBD1 is a possible D gene (6 bases). Trimming cost V 4 bases and J 4 bases, with 8 bases left between them. The CDR3 runs 12 residues. Germline V gene sequence: CDR1 GTSNPN, CDR2 SVGIG (reference sequence). The CDR3 loop reads CAWTGQGNTIYF. CDR3 coding DNA: TGTGCCTGGACCGGACAGGGAAACACCATATATTTT.

The V call is TRBV2, the J call TRBJ1-2, with TRBD1 matching 8 bases. The CDR3 length is 15 residues. V lost 7 bases and J lost 2; bases outside the gene matches: 9. Germline-derived CDR1 and CDR2 are SNHLY and FYNNEI. The CDR3 spells CASMHSGQANYGYTF. Here the CDR3 DNA reads TGTGCCAGCATGCACTCGGGACAGGCCAACTATGGCTACACCTTC.

The V and J genes are TRBV27 and TRBJ1-6; 8 bases map to TRBD1. V was pared by 1 base and J by 3 bases, with 8 bases of the junction left unmatched. The length of the CDR3 is 18 residues. The germline V gene has CDR1 MNHEY and CDR2 SMNVEV (reference sequence). CDR3 sequence reads: CASSLFKMGTGYNSPLHF. The CDR3 region has the DNA TGTGCCAGCAGTTTATTCAAAATGGGGACAGGCTATAATTCACCCCTCCACTTT.

This sequence joins TRBV30 and TRBJ1-2, with D unclear. The germline gives CDR1 GTSNPN, CDR2 SVGIG (reference sequence). The V gene lost 7 bases and the J gene lost 7 bases, with 19 bases spanning the gap. The CDR3 has 13 residues. CDR3 sequence (DNA): TGTGCCTACCCCACAGACGATCTGGGTGGCTACACCTTC. This translates into CAYPTDDLGGYTF.